One and the same sample provided the 31 T cell receptor beta chains below, sequenced in a study of blood T cell repertoires in COVID-19. Method: immunoSEQ multiplex PCR; TCRdb's copy keeps in-frame clones and lacks some. This sample yields more than 300,000 clones, of which more than 70% are seen a single time; roughly 6.7% belongs to the top ten. Material for sequencing was peripheral blood. The receptors were gathered from a man aged 18 to 29 who had recovered from COVID-19.

The genes are TRBV5-1 and TRBJ2-5, with 11 bases matching TRBD2. V lost 2 bases, J lost 2 bases, and 2 bases stayed unmatched. The CDR3 is made up of 15 amino acids. In germline, CDR1 is SGHRS, CDR2 YFSETQ. This CDR3 is CASSFIAGGQETQYF. CDR3 sequence (DNA): TGCGCCAGCAGCTTTATAGCGGGGGGGCAAGAGACCCAGTACTTC.

This sequence joins TRBV20-1 and TRBJ2-1; D perhaps matches TRBD1 (5 bases). This CDR3 has 11 amino acids. The germline gives CDR1 DFQATT, CDR2 SNEGSKA (reference sequence). V lost 7 bases and J 4 bases, leaving 8 bases between the germline ends. The CDR3, as DNA: TGCAGTGTAGGGGTTTACAATGAGCAGTTCTTC. It encodes CSVGVYNEQFF.

The chain combines TRBV5-5 with TRBJ1-1; D is possibly TRBD1 (5 bases). The V end was cut by 3 bases, the J end by 1 base, with 10 bases between. CDR1 and CDR2 from the germline V gene are SGHKS and YYEKEE (reference sequence). This CDR3 spans 14 amino acids. CDR3 protein: CASSYGTANTEAFF. For the CDR3, the DNA is TGTGCCAGCAGCTACGGGACTGCGAACACTGAAGCTTTCTTT.

V is TRBV27 and J is TRBJ2-5; no reliable D call. Trimming removed 5 bases from V and 1 base from J, with 5 bases in between. The CDR3 extends over 12 amino acids. Germline V gives CDR1 MNHEY, CDR2 SMNVEV (reference sequence). The CDR3 here is CASSPFQETQYF. The CDR3 DNA reads as TGTGCCAGCAGTCCCTTCCAAGAGACCCAGTACTTC.

The CDR3 bases are TGTGCCAGCAGCCCCAGGGGGTGGGCGAACACCGGGGAGCTGTTTTTT. Translating gives CASSPRGWANTGELFF. The chain employs TRBV7-9 and TRBJ2-2, with 7 bases aligning to TRBD1. From germline, CDR1 is SEHNR and CDR2 FQNEAQ (reference sequence). The CDR3 has 16 residues. The junction had 6 bases not matched to a gene; V was cut back by 5 bases and J by 0 bases.

The genes are TRBV6-2 or TRBV6-3 and TRBJ2-1, with 11 nucleotides matching TRBD1. The CDR3 extends over 16 amino acids. V shed 0 bases and J 7 bases; nucleotides not matched to a gene: 5. Germline CDR1 MNHEY, CDR2 SVGEGT. The CDR3 loop is CASSYSGTGGWNEQFF. CDR3 coding DNA: TGTGCCAGCAGTTACTCGGGGACAGGGGGATGGAATGAGCAGTTCTTC.

The chain is built from TRBV18 and TRBJ2-7, with TRBD1 matching 7 bases. Germline-derived CDR1 and CDR2 are KGHSH and LQKENI. The CDR3 length is 13 residues. V was clipped by 6 bases and J by 1 base; unmatched bases: 3. CDR3 DNA sequence: TGTGCCAGCTCCAGACAGGGATCCTACGAGCAGTACTTC. Protein sequence: CASSRQGSYEQYF.

The CDR3: CAISESTRIEAFF. CDR3 DNA: TGTGCCATCAGTGAGTCAACGAGGATTGAAGCTTTCTTT. V is TRBV10-3 and J is TRBJ1-1, with D unclear. V dropped 0 bases and J dropped 7 bases, with 9 bases sitting between them. CDR1 and CDR2 (germline): ENHRY, SYGVKD. CDR3 size: 13 residues.

This chain links TRBV19 with TRBJ1-5; tentatively, D is TRBD1 (6 bases). Germline assignment: CDR1 LNHDA and CDR2 SQIVND (reference sequence). The CDR3 is made up of 14 amino acids. Trimming took 3 bases from V and 1 from J, leaving 7 bases between them. The CDR3 loop is CASSIDRSNQPQHF. CDR3 sequence (DNA): TGTGCCAGTAGTATCGACAGGAGCAATCAGCCCCAGCATTTT.

This chain joins TRBV7-3 and TRBJ2-2; 8 bases map to TRBD2. With 0 bases clipped from V and 2 bases from J, the junction kept 2 bases outside the gene matches. This CDR3 is 16 amino acids long. Germline values: CDR1 SGHTA, CDR2 FQGTGA. As DNA, the CDR3 is TGTGCCAGCAGCTTAACCAGCGGGAGTAACACCGGGGAGCTGTTTTTT. This translates into CASSLTSGSNTGELFF.

This clone came up a few times. The same CDR3 can be traced to other DNA sequences in this sample. The chain couples TRBV5-1 to TRBJ1-6; TRBD1 matches at 8 bases. The germline gives CDR1 SGHRS, CDR2 YFSETQ. The CDR3 consists of 14 residues. J was trimmed by 7 bases and V by 0 bases; bases with no gene match: 0. Written as DNA, the CDR3 is TGCGCCAGCAGCTTGGGACAGGGGAATTCACCCCTCCACTTT. Its protein is CASSLGQGNSPLHF. Based on the CDR3 plus reference TRBV5-1 and TRBJ1-6, the full variable domain is KAGVTQTPRYLIKTRGQQVTLSCSPISGHRSVSWYQQTPGQGLQFLFEYFSETQRNKGNFPGRFSGRQFSNSRSEMNVSTLELGDSALYLCASSLGQGNSPLHFGNGTRLTVT.

V usage is TRBV4-2 and J usage is TRBJ2-1; 12 positions match TRBD2. This CDR3 is built from 18 residues. Per the germline V gene, CDR1 is LGHNA and CDR2 is YNFKEQ. The ends lost 2 bases at V and 6 bases at J; junction bases unmatched: 11. The CDR3 DNA sequence: TGTGCCAGCAGCCAATGGCTAGCGGGAGGGTTTGGAGGCAATGAGCAGTTCTTC. It codes for CASSQWLAGGFGGNEQFF.

J is TRBJ1-1 and V is TRBV19; 7 nucleotides line up with TRBD1. The junction had 9 bases not matched to a gene; V was cut back by 3 bases and J by 5 bases. The germline CDR1 and CDR2 sequences are LNHDA and SQIVND (reference sequence). CDR3 length equals 15 residues. The CDR3 DNA follows: TGTGCCAGTAGTATCCCCGCGGCAGGGGGAACTGAAGCTTTCTTT. Its protein product is CASSIPAAGGTEAFF. The variable domain in full, completed from reference TRBV19 and TRBJ1-1, reads DGGITQSPKYLFRKEGQNVTLSCEQNLNHDAMYWYRQDPGQGLRLIYYSQIVNDFQKGDIAEGYSVSREKKESFPLTVTSAQKNPTAFYLCASSIPAAGGTEAFFGQGTRLTVV.

This chain joins TRBV4-1 and TRBJ2-3; D unresolved. Trimming took 0 bases from V and 4 from J, leaving 8 bases between them. This CDR3 has 14 amino acids. CDR1 is MGHRA and CDR2 is YSYEKL in the germline V gene. DNA for the CDR3: TGCGCCAGCAGCCAAGATCTGTCGGCAGATACGCAGTATTTT. Residues: CASSQDLSADTQYF.

The chain carries TRBV10-3 and TRBJ2-1; TRBD2 is a possible D gene (6 bases). Trimming removed 3 bases at V and 8 bases at J, with 17 bases between. The germline CDR1 and CDR2 sequences are ENHRY and SYGVKD. The CDR3 has 15 residues. CDR3 amino acids: CAISDSGRGDHEQFF. CDR3 DNA sequence: TGTGCCATCAGTGACTCCGGGAGAGGGGACCATGAGCAGTTCTTC.

The rearrangement uses TRBV4-1 and TRBJ1-1; tentative D call: TRBD1 (6 bases). This CDR3 contains 15 residues. Trimming left V 3 bases short and J 2 bases short, with 13 bases between. Germline values: CDR1 MGHRA, CDR2 YSYEKL. CDR3 loop: CASSHTQGVNTEAFF. The CDR3, as DNA: TGCGCCAGCAGCCACACACAGGGTGTTAACACTGAAGCTTTCTTT.

This sequence joins TRBV10-1 and TRBJ2-7; D is possibly TRBD1 (6 bases). The V gene's germline CDR1 is WNHNN and CDR2 SYGVQD (reference sequence). The CDR3 runs 14 residues. V was shortened by 5 bases and J by 0 bases, with 11 bases between the two germline ends. The CDR3 protein is CASSPGQVSYEQYF. The CDR3 nucleotides read TGCGCCAGCAGTCCGGGACAAGTCTCCTACGAGCAGTACTTC.

This clone has just one count. The rearrangement uses TRBV27 and TRBJ1-1; D gene ambiguous. V shed 4 bases and J shed 3 bases, with 21 bases lying between them. From germline, CDR1 is MNHEY and CDR2 SMNVEV (reference sequence). The CDR3 length is 17 residues. DNA for the CDR3: TGTGCCAGCAGTTCATACCGTTCTCAAGCGGCCGACACTGAAGCTTTCTTT. Its translation is CASSSYRSQAADTEAFF.

For this clone: The junction does not match germline at one end; this may be a read error. V and J are TRBV20-1 and TRBJ1-2; 9 bases match TRBD1. This CDR3 contains 11 residues. Germline V gene data show CDR1 as DFQATT and CDR2 as SNEGSKA (reference sequence). The CDR3: CSASPGQGPTF. The CDR3 DNA is TGCAGTGCTAGCCCGGGACAGGGTCCCACTTTC.

CDR3: CASSLSLGSGSPLHF. CDR3 coding DNA: TGTGCCAGCAGCTTAAGTTTGGGTAGCGGTTCACCCCTCCACTTT. This chain connects TRBV11-2 to TRBJ1-6, with unresolved D. This CDR3 has 15 residues. V gave up 2 bases and J gave up 9 bases, with 14 bases separating them. Germline lookup yields CDR1 SGHAT and CDR2 FQNNGV. The whole variable domain, filled in from reference TRBV11-2 and TRBJ1-6, reads EAGVAQSPRYKIIEKRQSVAFWCNPISGHATLYWYQQILGQGPKLLIQFQNNGVVDDSQLPKDRFSAERLKGVDSTLKIQPAKLEDSAVYLCASSLSLGSGSPLHFGNGTRLTVT.

The CDR3 DNA reads TGTGCCAGCAGCCCTCGGACAGGGGGCTACTATGGCTACACCTTC. As protein: CASSPRTGGYYGYTF. V is TRBV7-2 and J is TRBJ1-2, with 11 bases fitting TRBD1. With 5 bases clipped from V and 3 bases from J, the junction kept 5 bases outside the gene matches. Germline loops: CDR1 SGHTA, CDR2 FQGNSA. There are 15 residues in the CDR3.

The CDR3, as DNA: TGTGCCATCAGGCGGACAGGGGAGAACACTGAAGCTTTCTTT. Residues: CAIRRTGENTEAFF. This chain joins TRBV10-3 and TRBJ1-1, with TRBD1 matching 9 bases. Germline assignment: CDR1 ENHRY and CDR2 SYGVKD. The CDR3 spans 14 residues. V lost 6 bases, J lost 1 base, and 3 bases stayed unmatched.

CDR3 protein: CASSLGPRLAGIASYEQYF. The CDR3 nucleotides read TGTGCCAGCAGCTTAGGCCCCCGCCTAGCGGGGATCGCCTCCTACGAGCAGTACTTC. V is TRBV7-6 and J is TRBJ2-7; 9 bases fit TRBD2. CDR1 is SGHVS and CDR2 is FNYEAQ in the germline V gene. Trimming took 1 base from V and 0 from J; bases not matched to a gene: 13. The CDR3 contains 19 residues.

This rearrangement joins TRBV5-1 to TRBJ1-1, with 10 bases identical to TRBD1. This CDR3 spans 15 amino acids. V dropped 4 bases and J dropped 5; count of bases not matched to a gene: 8. Germline V gene lookup returns CDR1 SGHRS and CDR2 YFSETQ. Here the CDR3 reads CASSQGQGFVTEAFF. In nucleotides, the CDR3 is TGCGCCAGCAGCCAGGGACAGGGGTTTGTGACTGAAGCTTTCTTT.

This clone has only a few counts. The chain recombines TRBV6-5 with TRBJ2-2; D gene unclear. V lost 5 bases to trimming and J lost 1 base, with 8 bases between them. The CDR3 is 14 amino acids. CDR1 is MNHEY and CDR2 is SVGAGI in the germline V gene. The CDR3 region is CASSHRQNTGELFF. The CDR3, as DNA: TGTGCCAGCAGTCACCGACAGAACACCGGGGAGCTGTTTTTT.

The chain recombines TRBV9 with TRBJ2-2; TRBD2 might be the D (6 bases). CDR1 and CDR2 from the germline V gene are SGDLS and YYNGEE. The V end was cut by 4 bases, the J end by 7 bases, with 14 bases between. The CDR3 has 14 amino acids. The chain's CDR3 is CASSTRPGSGELFF. CDR3 coding DNA: TGTGCCAGCAGCACTCGACCCGGGAGCGGGGAGCTGTTTTTT.

J is TRBJ2-1 and V is TRBV27, with a weak D call TRBD2 (5 bases). Germline loops: CDR1 MNHEY, CDR2 SMNVEV (reference sequence). Trimming left V 2 bases short and J 11 bases short, with 7 bases between. This CDR3 is built from 11 residues. The DNA of the CDR3 is TGTGCCAGCAGTTTAGGGAGTAAGCAGTTCTTC. Translating gives CASSLGSKQFF.

The rearrangement links TRBV11-3 to TRBJ2-2, with 11 bases matching TRBD2. The CDR3 has 18 amino acids. Germline trimming cut 2 bases from V and 5 bases from J; bases unmatched to any gene: 10. CDR1 is SGHNT and CDR2 is YENEEA in the germline V gene. This chain's CDR3 is CASSLMVAGGRGTGELFF. CDR3 DNA: TGTGCCAGCAGCTTAATGGTAGCGGGAGGGCGGGGAACCGGGGAGCTGTTTTTT.

This chain links TRBV25-1 with TRBJ1-1; D is possibly TRBD1 (5 bases). The germline V and J ends were trimmed by 2 bases and 4 bases, with 14 bases remaining between them. The V gene's germline CDR1 is MGHDK and CDR2 SYGVNS. This CDR3 contains 15 residues. The CDR3 DNA reads as TGTGCCAGCAGTGAAGGGGGGGAGGTGAGCACTGAAGCTTTCTTT. Its translation is CASSEGGEVSTEAFF.

The V call is TRBV7-2, the J call TRBJ1-1; D gene uncertain. Germline V lookup: CDR1 SGHTA, CDR2 FQGNSA. Trimming cost V 7 bases and J 1 base, with 7 bases left between them. CDR3 length equals 12 residues. The CDR3 reads CASTGGNTEAFF. The CDR3 DNA reads as TGTGCCAGCACAGGAGGGAACACTGAAGCTTTCTTT.

DNA for the CDR3: TGCGCCAGCAGCCAAGTTGGGGCAACCGGGGAGCTGTTTTTT. Translation gives CASSQVGATGELFF. The rearrangement links TRBV4-3 to TRBJ2-2; D is perhaps TRBD1 (5 bases). The CDR3 runs 14 residues. V was shortened by 1 base and J by 5 bases, with 8 bases between the two germline ends. From germline, CDR1 is LGHNA and CDR2 YSLEER.